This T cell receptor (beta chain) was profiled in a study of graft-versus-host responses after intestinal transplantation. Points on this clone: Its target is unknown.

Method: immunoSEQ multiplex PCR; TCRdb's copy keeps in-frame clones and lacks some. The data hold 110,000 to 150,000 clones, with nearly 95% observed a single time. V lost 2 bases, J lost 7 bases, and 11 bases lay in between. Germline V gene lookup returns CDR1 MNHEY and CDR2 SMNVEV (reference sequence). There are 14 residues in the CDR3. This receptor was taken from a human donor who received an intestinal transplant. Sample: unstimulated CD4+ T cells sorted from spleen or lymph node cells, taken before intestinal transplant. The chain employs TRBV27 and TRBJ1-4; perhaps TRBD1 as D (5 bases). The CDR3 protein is CASSLQGSGEKLFF. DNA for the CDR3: TGTGCCAGCAGTTTACAGGGTAGCGGTGAAAAACTGTTTTTT.